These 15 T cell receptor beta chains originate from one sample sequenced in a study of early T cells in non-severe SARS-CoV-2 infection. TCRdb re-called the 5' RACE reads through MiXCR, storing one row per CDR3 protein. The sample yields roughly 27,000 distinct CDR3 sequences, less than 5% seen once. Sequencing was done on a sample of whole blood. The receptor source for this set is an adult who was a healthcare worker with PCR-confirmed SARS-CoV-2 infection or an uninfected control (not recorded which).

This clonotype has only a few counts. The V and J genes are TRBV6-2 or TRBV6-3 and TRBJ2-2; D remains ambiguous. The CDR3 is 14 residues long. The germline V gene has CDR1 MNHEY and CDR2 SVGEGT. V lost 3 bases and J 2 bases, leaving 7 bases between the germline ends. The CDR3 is CASSYHINTGELFF. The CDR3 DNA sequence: TGTGCCAGCAGTTATCACATAAACACCGGGGAGCTGTTTTTT.

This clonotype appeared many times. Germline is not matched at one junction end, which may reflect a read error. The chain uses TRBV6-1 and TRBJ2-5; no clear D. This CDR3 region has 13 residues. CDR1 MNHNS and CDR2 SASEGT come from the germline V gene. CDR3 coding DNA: TGTGCCAGCAGTGAAGCTTACAACGGGCGGAGAAACTTC. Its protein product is CASSEAYNGRRNF.

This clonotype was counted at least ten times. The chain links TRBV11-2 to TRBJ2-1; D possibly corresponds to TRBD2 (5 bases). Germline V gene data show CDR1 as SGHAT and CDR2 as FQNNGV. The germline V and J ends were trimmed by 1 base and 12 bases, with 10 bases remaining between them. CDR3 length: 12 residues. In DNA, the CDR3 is TGTGCCAGCAGCTTAGGGACTCCGAGGCAGTTCTTC. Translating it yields CASSLGTPRQFF.

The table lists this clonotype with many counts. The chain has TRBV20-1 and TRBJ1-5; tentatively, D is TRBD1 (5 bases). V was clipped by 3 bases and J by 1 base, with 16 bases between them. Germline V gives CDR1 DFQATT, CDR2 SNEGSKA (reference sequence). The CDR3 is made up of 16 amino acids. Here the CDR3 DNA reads TGCAGTGCTAGTGGCTGGACACACGGGAGCAATCAGCCCCAGCATTTT. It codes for CSASGWTHGSNQPQHF.

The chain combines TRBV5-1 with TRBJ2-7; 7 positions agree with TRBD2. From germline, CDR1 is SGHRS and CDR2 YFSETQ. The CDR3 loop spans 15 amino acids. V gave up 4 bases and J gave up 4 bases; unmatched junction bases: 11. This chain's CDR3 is CASSTKREGLYEQYF. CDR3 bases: TGCGCCAGCAGCACCAAGCGGGAAGGGCTTTACGAGCAGTACTTC.

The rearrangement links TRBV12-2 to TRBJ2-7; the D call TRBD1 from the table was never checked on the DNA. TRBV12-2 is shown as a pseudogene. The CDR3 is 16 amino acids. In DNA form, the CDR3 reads TGTGCAAGTCGCCCCGGGAAATTGGGATCCTCCTACGAGCAGTACTTC. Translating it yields CASRPGKLGSSYEQYF.

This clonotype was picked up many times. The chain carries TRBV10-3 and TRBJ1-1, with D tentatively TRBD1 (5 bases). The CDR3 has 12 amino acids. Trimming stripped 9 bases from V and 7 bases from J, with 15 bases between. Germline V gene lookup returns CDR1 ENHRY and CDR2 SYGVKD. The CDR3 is CAISPGHDEAFF. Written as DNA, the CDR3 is TGTGCCATTTCCCCGGGGCACGATGAAGCTTTCTTT.

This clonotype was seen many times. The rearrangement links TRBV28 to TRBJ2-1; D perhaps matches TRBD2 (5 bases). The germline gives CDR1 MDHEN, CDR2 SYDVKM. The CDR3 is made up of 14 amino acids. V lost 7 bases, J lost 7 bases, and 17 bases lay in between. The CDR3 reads CASTLMGVGNEQFF. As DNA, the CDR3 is TGTGCCAGCACCCTGATGGGAGTCGGGAATGAGCAGTTCTTC. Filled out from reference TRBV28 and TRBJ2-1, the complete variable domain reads DVKVTQSSRYLVKRTGEKVFLECVQDMDHENMFWYRQDPGLGLRLIYFSYDVKMKEKGDIPEGYSVSREKKERFSLILESASTNQTSMYLCASTLMGVGNEQFFGPGTRLTVL.

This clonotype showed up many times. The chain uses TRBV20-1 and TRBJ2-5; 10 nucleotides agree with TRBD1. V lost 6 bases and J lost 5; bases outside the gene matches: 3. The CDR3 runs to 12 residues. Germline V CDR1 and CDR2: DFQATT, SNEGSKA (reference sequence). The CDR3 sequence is CSAADRGETQYF. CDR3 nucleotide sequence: TGCAGTGCCGCGGACAGGGGGGAGACCCAGTACTTC.

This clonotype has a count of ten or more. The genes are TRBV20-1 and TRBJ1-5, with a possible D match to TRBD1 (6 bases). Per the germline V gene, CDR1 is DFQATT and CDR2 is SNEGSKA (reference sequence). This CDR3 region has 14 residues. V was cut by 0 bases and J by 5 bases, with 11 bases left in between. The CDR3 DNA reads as TGCAGTGCTAGAGATTACAGGGCCTATCAGCCCCAGCATTTT. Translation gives CSARDYRAYQPQHF.

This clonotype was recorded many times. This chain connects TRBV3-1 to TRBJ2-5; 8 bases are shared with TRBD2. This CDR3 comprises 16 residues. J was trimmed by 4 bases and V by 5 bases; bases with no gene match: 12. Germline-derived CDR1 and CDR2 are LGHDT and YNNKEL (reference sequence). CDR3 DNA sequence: TGTGCCAGCAGCTACGGGGGAGCGGGAGTGGGAGAGACCCAGTACTTC. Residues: CASSYGGAGVGETQYF.

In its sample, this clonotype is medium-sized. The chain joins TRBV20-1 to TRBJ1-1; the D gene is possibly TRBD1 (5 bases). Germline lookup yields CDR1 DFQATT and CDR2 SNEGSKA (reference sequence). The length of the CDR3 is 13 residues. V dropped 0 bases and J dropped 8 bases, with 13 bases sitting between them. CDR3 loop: CSARDARGGEAFF. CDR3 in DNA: TGCAGTGCTAGAGATGCGAGGGGAGGAGAAGCTTTCTTT.

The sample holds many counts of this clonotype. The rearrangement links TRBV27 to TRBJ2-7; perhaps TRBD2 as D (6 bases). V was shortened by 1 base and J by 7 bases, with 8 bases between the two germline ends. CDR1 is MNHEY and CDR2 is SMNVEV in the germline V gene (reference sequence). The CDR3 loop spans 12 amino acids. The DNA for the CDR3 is TGTGCCAGCAGTTTATGGGGGAGGGAGCAGTACTTC. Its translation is CASSLWGREQYF.

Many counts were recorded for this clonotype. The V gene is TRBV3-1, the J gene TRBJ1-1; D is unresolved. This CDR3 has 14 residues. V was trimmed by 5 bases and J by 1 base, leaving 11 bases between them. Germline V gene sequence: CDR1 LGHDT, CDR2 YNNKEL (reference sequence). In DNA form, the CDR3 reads TGTGCCAGCAGCTCCACATTATGGAACACTGAAGCTTTCTTT. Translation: CASSSTLWNTEAFF.

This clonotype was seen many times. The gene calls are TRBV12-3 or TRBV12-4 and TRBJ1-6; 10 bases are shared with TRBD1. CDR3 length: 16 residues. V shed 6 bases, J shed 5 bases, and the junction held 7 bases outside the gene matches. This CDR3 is CASRSGQGEDNSPLHF. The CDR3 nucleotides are TGTGCCAGCAGATCCGGACAGGGGGAGGATAATTCACCCCTCCACTTT.